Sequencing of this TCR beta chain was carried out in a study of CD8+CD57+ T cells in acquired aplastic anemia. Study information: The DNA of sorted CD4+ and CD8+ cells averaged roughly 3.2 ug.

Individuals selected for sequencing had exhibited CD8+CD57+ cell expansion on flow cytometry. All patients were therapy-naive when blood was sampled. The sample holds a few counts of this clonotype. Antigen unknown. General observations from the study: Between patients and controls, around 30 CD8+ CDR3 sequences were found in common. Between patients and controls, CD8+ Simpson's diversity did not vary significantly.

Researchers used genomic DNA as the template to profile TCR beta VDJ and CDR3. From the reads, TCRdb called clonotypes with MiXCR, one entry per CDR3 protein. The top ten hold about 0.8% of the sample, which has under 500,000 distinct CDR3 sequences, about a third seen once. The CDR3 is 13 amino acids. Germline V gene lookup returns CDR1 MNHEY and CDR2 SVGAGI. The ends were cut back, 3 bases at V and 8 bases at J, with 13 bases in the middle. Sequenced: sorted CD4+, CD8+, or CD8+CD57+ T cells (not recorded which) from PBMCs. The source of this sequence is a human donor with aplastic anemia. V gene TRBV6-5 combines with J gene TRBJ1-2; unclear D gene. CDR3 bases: TGTGCCAGCAGTTATTCCCGGGCAGACGGCTACACCTTC. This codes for CASSYSRADGYTF.